Each of the 31 T cell receptor beta chains below was sequenced from the same sample in a study of shared clonotypes between healthy human individuals. Profiling relied on immunoSEQ multiplex PCR, and the TCRdb table lists in-frame clones only, not all of them. The repertoire holds approximately 2.3 million clones, with 90% to 95% as singletons. The sequencing sample was made of naive CD4+ T cells from PBMCs. The subset is: CD45RA+ positively selected. Receptors originate from a man younger than 35 in good health. Some clones in this sample may be carry-over from other donors' samples.

V is TRBV11-3 and J is TRBJ2-7; 8 bases fit TRBD1. V shed 1 base and J 0 bases; nucleotides not matched to a gene: 5. The CDR3 loop spans 16 amino acids. Per the germline V gene, CDR1 is SGHNT and CDR2 is YENEEA. CDR3 protein: CASSLGQGADSYEQYF. In DNA, the CDR3 is TGTGCCAGCAGCTTAGGCCAGGGGGCCGACTCCTACGAGCAGTACTTC.

V usage is TRBV18 and J usage is TRBJ2-1; no reliable D call. The CDR3 extends over 16 amino acids. V lost 5 bases and J lost 0, with 14 bases in between. Germline V CDR1 and CDR2: KGHSH, LQKENI. The CDR3 DNA reads TGTGCCAGCTCAACGAACACCCGGAGCTCCTACAATGAGCAGTTCTTC. Encoded protein: CASSTNTRSSYNEQFF. The whole variable domain, filled in from reference TRBV18 and TRBJ2-1, reads NAGVMQNPRHLVRRRGQEARLRCSPMKGHSHVYWYRQLPEEGLKFMVYLQKENIIDESGMPKERFSAEFPKEGPSILRIQQVVRGDSAAYFCASSTNTRSSYNEQFFGPGTRLTVL.

The chain recombines TRBV7-9 with TRBJ2-3; the D gene is possibly TRBD2 (6 bases). V lost 5 bases and J 3 bases, leaving 12 bases between the germline ends. This CDR3 contains 14 residues. Germline values: CDR1 SEHNR, CDR2 FQNEAQ (reference sequence). CDR3 residues: CASSPGSATDTQYF. CDR3 nucleotide sequence: TGTGCCAGCAGCCCCGGGAGTGCAACAGATACGCAGTATTTT.

J is TRBJ2-2 and V is TRBV7-9; a weak D match, TRBD1 (6 bases). Germline V lookup: CDR1 SEHNR, CDR2 FQNEAQ (reference sequence). The CDR3 loop spans 16 amino acids. V was pared by 4 bases and J by 7 bases, with 19 bases between. CDR3: CASSSARGILLGELFF. CDR3 nucleotide sequence: TGTGCCAGCAGCTCGGCCAGGGGTATATTGCTCGGGGAGCTGTTTTTT.

This clone was found once. The CDR3 DNA reads as TGTGCCAGCGGACTAGCGGCTTATTCGTCCTACGAGCAGTACTTC. Encoded protein: CASGLAAYSSYEQYF. The rearrangement joins TRBV6-6 to TRBJ2-7; 10 nucleotides match TRBD2. The J segment lost 1 base and the V segment lost 8 bases, leaving 8 bases of the junction unmatched. The CDR3 has 15 amino acids. CDR1 MNHNY and CDR2 SVGAGI come from the germline V gene (reference sequence).

The CDR3 reads CASSLAQGTGPYF. The CDR3 DNA sequence: TGTGCCAGCAGCTTAGCGCAAGGGACAGGGCCGTACTTC. The chain is built from TRBV7-2 and TRBJ2-7, with 9 bases identical to TRBD1. The V and J ends lost 0 bases and 12 bases, in that order; junction bases with no gene match: 6. Looked up from germline, CDR1 is SGHTA and CDR2 is FQGNSA. The CDR3 totals 13 residues.

The V call is TRBV6-5, the J call TRBJ2-5, with 13 positions matching TRBD2. This CDR3 contains 13 residues. The junction had 5 bases not matched to a gene; V was cut back by 11 bases and J by 5 bases. Germline lookup yields CDR1 MNHEY and CDR2 SVGAGI. CDR3 loop: CAAGTSGTETQYF. As DNA, the CDR3 is TGTGCCGCCGGGACTAGCGGGACCGAGACCCAGTACTTC.

The chain joins TRBV2 to TRBJ2-7; 8 bases fit TRBD1. Germline CDR1 is SNHLY and CDR2 is FYNNEI. The V segment lost 6 bases and the J segment 6 bases; nucleotides outside the gene matches: 10. The CDR3 is 14 residues long. CDR3 sequence reads: CASRERGQGVEQYF. The CDR3 DNA is TGTGCCAGCAGGGAACGTGGACAGGGCGTCGAGCAGTACTTC.

This chain links TRBV5-1 with TRBJ2-7; perhaps TRBD1 as D (5 bases). With 3 bases removed from V and 6 bases from J, the gap between germline ends came to 10 bases. This CDR3 is 12 amino acids long. CDR1 SGHRS and CDR2 YFSETQ come from the germline V gene. The CDR3 sequence is CASSYTGPEQYF. The CDR3 coding sequence is TGCGCCAGCAGCTATACAGGACCCGAGCAGTACTTC.

V is TRBV7-3 and J is TRBJ2-1; D call uncertain. Germline V gene sequence: CDR1 SGHTA, CDR2 FQGTGA. Trimming left V 3 bases short and J 2 bases short, with 11 bases between. This CDR3 has 15 residues. CDR3: CASSFTLAAYNEQFF. For the CDR3, the DNA is TGTGCCAGCAGCTTCACCCTCGCTGCCTACAATGAGCAGTTCTTC.

The gene calls are TRBV29-1 and TRBJ1-1, with TRBD1 identical over 11 bases. Germline-derived CDR1 and CDR2 are SQVTM and ANQGSEA. The length of the CDR3 is 12 residues. J lost 10 bases, V lost 4 bases, and 5 bases had no gene match. The CDR3 is CSVVGQGAGAFF. CDR3 nucleotides: TGCAGCGTTGTCGGACAGGGGGCTGGAGCTTTCTTT.

The gene calls are TRBV11-2 and TRBJ2-1; D might be TRBD2 (6 bases). Germline V gene sequence: CDR1 SGHAT, CDR2 FQNNGV. V was trimmed by 4 bases and J by 7 bases, leaving 23 bases between them. The CDR3 has 17 residues. The CDR3 nucleotides are TGTGCCAGCAGCTCGGGACCCTCGGGAGTAAGAAAGAATGAGCAGTTCTTC. Its protein product is CASSSGPSGVRKNEQFF. Supplemented by reference TRBV11-2 and TRBJ2-1, the full variable domain reads EAGVAQSPRYKIIEKRQSVAFWCNPISGHATLYWYQQILGQGPKLLIQFQNNGVVDDSQLPKDRFSAERLKGVDSTLKIQPAKLEDSAVYLCASSSGPSGVRKNEQFFGPGTRLTVL.

The V gene is TRBV7-6, the J gene TRBJ2-1, with TRBD2 matching over 10 bases. The CDR3 runs 19 residues. Germline assignment: CDR1 SGHVS and CDR2 FNYEAQ. Trimming at V came to 4 bases and at J to 0 bases, leaving 12 bases not matched to a gene. Here the CDR3 reads CASSSRGLAGAVSYNEQFF. The CDR3, as DNA: TGTGCCAGCAGCTCGAGGGGCCTAGCGGGAGCCGTCTCCTACAATGAGCAGTTCTTC.

This chain links TRBV7-9 with TRBJ2-2; the D is unclear. V lost 6 bases and J lost 4, with 15 bases in between. This CDR3 is 15 amino acids long. Germline V gene data show CDR1 as SEHNR and CDR2 as FQNEAQ (reference sequence). The CDR3 region has the DNA TGTGCCAGCAGTTCGGGTCCTCCGGGCACCGGGGAGCTGTTTTTT. Its translation: CASSSGPPGTGELFF. The entire variable domain, with the rest obtained from reference TRBV7-9 and TRBJ2-2, is as follows: DTGVSQNPRHKITKRGQNVTFRCDPISEHNRLYWYRQTLGQGPEFLTYFQNEAQLEKSRLLSDRFSAERPKGSFSTLEIQRTEQGDSAMYLCASSSGPPGTGELFFGEGSRLTVL.

As for this clone: Other DNA variants within this sample encode the same CDR3. V and J are TRBV29-1 and TRBJ2-6; D not certain. Germline V gene sequence: CDR1 SQVTM, CDR2 ANQGSEA. The germline V and J ends were trimmed by 4 bases and 2 bases, with 6 bases remaining between them. The CDR3 totals 13 residues. The CDR3 DNA reads TGCAGCGTTGGGGCGCCTGGGGCCAACGTCCTGACTTTC. Translating gives CSVGAPGANVLTF.

The gene calls are TRBV5-6 and TRBJ2-3; D not certain. CDR1 and CDR2 (germline): SGHDT, YYEEEE. This CDR3 has 12 amino acids. Deletions cut 1 base from V and 5 bases from J, with 5 bases between. DNA of the CDR3: TGTGCCAGCAGCTTGCGAGTAGATACGCAGTATTTT. This gives the protein CASSLRVDTQYF.

The genes are TRBV5-4 and TRBJ2-5; no clear D. CDR1 and CDR2 (germline): SGHNT, YYREEE (reference sequence). The CDR3 covers 13 residues. V shed 3 bases and J shed 0 bases, with 6 bases lying between them. CDR3: CASSSQNQETQYF. The CDR3, as DNA: TGTGCCAGCAGCTCCCAGAACCAAGAGACCCAGTACTTC.

The chain joins TRBV25-1 to TRBJ2-4; D gene ambiguous. The V end was cut by 7 bases, the J end by 3 bases, with 10 bases between. Germline lookup yields CDR1 MGHDK and CDR2 SYGVNS. The CDR3 is 13 amino acids. The CDR3 DNA reads as TGTGCCAGCACTGGGTTGGGCAAAAACATTCAGTACTTC. Its translation: CASTGLGKNIQYF.

The chain joins TRBV4-2 to TRBJ2-7; 10 bases map to TRBD2. V was clipped by 3 bases and J by 1 base; unmatched bases: 6. Germline V gene sequence: CDR1 LGHNA, CDR2 YNFKEQ. The CDR3 has 16 residues. The DNA of the CDR3 is TGTGCCAGCAGCCACCCGTCTAGCGGGAGTTCCTACGAGCAGTACTTC. It codes for CASSHPSSGSSYEQYF.

This chain links TRBV14 with TRBJ2-5; D is possibly TRBD2 (6 bases). Germline CDR1 is SGHDN and CDR2 is FVKESK. This CDR3 is 16 amino acids long. V shed 4 bases and J shed 3 bases, with 18 bases lying between them. CDR3 loop: CASSLRGTRLKETQYF. Written as DNA, the CDR3 is TGTGCCAGCAGCCTCCGGGGGACTCGCTTAAAAGAGACCCAGTACTTC.

This chain links TRBV29-1 with TRBJ2-1, with 7 positions matching TRBD2. Germline V gene lookup returns CDR1 SQVTM and CDR2 ANQGSEA. The CDR3 sequence is 13 residues long. V was clipped by 0 bases and J by 6 bases; unmatched bases: 2. Here the CDR3 reads CSVEDGLGNEQFF. CDR3 sequence (DNA): TGCAGCGTTGAAGACGGACTAGGCAATGAGCAGTTCTTC.

The chain carries TRBV7-3 and TRBJ2-2; D possibly corresponds to TRBD1 (5 bases). V lost 5 bases and J 4 bases, leaving 20 bases between the germline ends. The CDR3 runs 17 residues. The germline gives CDR1 SGHTA, CDR2 FQGTGA. CDR3 sequence reads: CASSPRLNRQSTGELFF. CDR3 nucleotides: TGTGCCAGCAGCCCTCGACTCAATAGACAGAGCACCGGGGAGCTGTTTTTT.

The genes are TRBV6-6 and TRBJ1-1; possible D gene TRBD1, 6 bases. The CDR3 has 13 residues. Germline CDR1 is MNHNY and CDR2 is SVGAGI (reference sequence). Trimming cost V 5 bases and J 5 bases, with 12 bases left between them. DNA of the CDR3: TGTGCCAGCAGTGCACAGGGTTTTACTGAAGCTTTCTTT. This encodes CASSAQGFTEAFF.

In this sample, this clone turned up once. The V call is TRBV5-1, the J call TRBJ1-2; D perhaps matches TRBD1 (6 bases). This CDR3 comprises 14 residues. V was pared by 0 bases and J by 4 bases, with 10 bases between. Per germline, CDR1 SGHRS and CDR2 YFSETQ. The CDR3 reads CASSLAGTSYGYTF. CDR3 DNA sequence: TGCGCCAGCAGCTTGGCCGGGACATCCTATGGCTACACCTTC.

This chain links TRBV9 with TRBJ2-1; 7 nucleotides line up with TRBD2. From germline, CDR1 is SGDLS and CDR2 YYNGEE. Germline trimming cut 0 bases from V and 4 bases from J; bases unmatched to any gene: 13. The CDR3 extends over 18 amino acids. In nucleotides, the CDR3 is TGTGCCAGCAGCGTAGCCCCCGAGGGGACGGGAGGTTACAATGAGCAGTTCTTC. Protein product: CASSVAPEGTGGYNEQFF.

The J gene is TRBJ2-4, the V gene TRBV6-5, with D perhaps matching TRBD1 or TRBD2 (5 bases each). The CDR3 extends over 12 amino acids. V gave up 8 bases and J gave up 9 bases, with 14 bases separating them. The germline V gene has CDR1 MNHEY and CDR2 SVGAGI. CDR3 bases: TGTGCCAGCGGGGGTCCCCAGCGCATTCAGTACTTC. Amino acid sequence: CASGGPQRIQYF.

This clone was seen a handful of times. The genes are TRBV2 and TRBJ1-1; 8 positions match TRBD1. The germline V gene encodes CDR1 SNHLY and CDR2 FYNNEI. Germline trimming cut 6 bases from V and 6 bases from J; bases unmatched to any gene: 15. This CDR3 has 16 amino acids. Written as DNA, the CDR3 is TGTGCCAGCAGGGATGCCATAGGACAGGGAACCCCTGAAGCTTTCTTT. Translated, it gives CASRDAIGQGTPEAFF.

This chain links TRBV7-2 with TRBJ1-4; no definite D call. V shed 1 base and J shed 3 bases, with 9 bases lying between them. The germline V gene encodes CDR1 SGHTA and CDR2 FQGNSA. The CDR3 has 15 residues. The CDR3 sequence is CASSLGKPANEKLFF. The CDR3 DNA reads as TGTGCCAGCAGCTTAGGGAAGCCAGCTAATGAAAAACTGTTTTTT.

The V gene is TRBV27, the J gene TRBJ2-1; no clear D. V lost 2 bases and J lost 9, with 8 bases in between. The CDR3 is made up of 12 amino acids. Germline V lookup: CDR1 MNHEY, CDR2 SMNVEV (reference sequence). The CDR3 nucleotides read TGTGCCAGCAGTTTAAATCAGACTGAGCAGTTCTTC. Translated, it gives CASSLNQTEQFF.

V usage is TRBV19 and J usage is TRBJ2-3, with D hard to call. Deletions cut 6 bases from V and 5 bases from J, with 6 bases between. The CDR3 runs 11 residues. Germline CDR1 LNHDA, CDR2 SQIVND (reference sequence). The CDR3 nucleotides read TGTGCCAGTAGAGTTGGAGATACGCAGTATTTT. The encoded protein is CASRVGDTQYF.

The chain links TRBV28 to TRBJ2-7; 7 bases map to TRBD1. The trim removed 5 bases at V and 2 bases at J, leaving 9 bases unmatched. Germline-derived CDR1 and CDR2 are MDHEN and SYDVKM. This CDR3 has 15 residues. The CDR3 DNA reads TGTGCCAGCAGTAAACAGGGGCCTCGACCCTACGAGCAGTACTTC. Amino acids: CASSKQGPRPYEQYF. Together with reference TRBV28 and TRBJ2-7, the CDR3 gives the full variable domain: DVKVTQSSRYLVKRTGEKVFLECVQDMDHENMFWYRQDPGLGLRLIYFSYDVKMKEKGDIPEGYSVSREKKERFSLILESASTNQTSMYLCASSKQGPRPYEQYFGPGTRLTVT.